The T cell receptor beta chain described here comes from a study of cytomegalovirus exposure and HLA in healthy donors. 13 Jbeta primers and 60 Vbeta primers were used for the PCR. The protocol was immunoSEQ multiplex PCR, while the TCRdb copy is restricted to in-frame clones and leaves out a portion. Among 120,000 or so clones listed, 65% to 90% were seen once. Donors had nominal health at sampling but likely had unrecorded immune exposures. Per germline, CDR1 SGHTS and CDR2 YDEGEE. The ends were cut back, 2 bases at V and 3 bases at J, with 12 bases in the middle. The length of the CDR3 is 16 residues.

The TCR was taken from a man aged 25 to 40 in good health and CMV-seronegative. The gene calls are TRBV5-8 and TRBJ1-6; a possible D gene is TRBD1 (6 bases). Sequences were obtained from PBMCs. The CDR3 loop reads CASSFRQVRYNSPLHF. The CDR3 DNA follows: TGTGCCAGCAGCTTCCGACAGGTCCGCTATAATTCACCCCTCCACTTT.